Each of the 12 T cell receptor beta chains below was sequenced from the same sample in a study of blood T cell repertoires in COVID-19. Data came from immunoSEQ multiplex PCR; TCRdb stores just in-frame clones and leaves some out. The sample yields around 80,000 clones, 82% seen once. The sample taken for sequencing was peripheral blood. The origin of the receptors is an elderly man with acute or convalescent COVID-19.

The gene calls are TRBV21-1 and TRBJ1-2. TRBV21-1 is reported as a pseudogene. CDR3 length: 15 residues. CDR3 sequence reads: CASSKIGETNYGYTF. In DNA, the CDR3 is TGTGCCAGCAGCAAAATCGGGGAAACTAACTATGGCTACACCTTC.

The chain carries TRBV4-1 and TRBJ2-7; D may be TRBD1 (5 bases). Trimming removed 0 bases from V and 6 bases from J, with 6 bases in between. Germline V gene sequence: CDR1 MGHRA, CDR2 YSYEKL. The CDR3 extends over 12 amino acids. The CDR3 protein is CASSQDRGEQYF. The CDR3 DNA sequence: TGCGCCAGCAGCCAAGATAGGGGCGAGCAGTACTTC.

The chain carries TRBV4-1 and TRBJ1-2, with 11 positions matching TRBD1. Trimming took 1 base from V and 5 from J; bases not matched to a gene: 3. The length of the CDR3 is 15 residues. Germline CDR1 and CDR2: MGHRA and YSYEKL. Written as DNA, the CDR3 is TGCGCCAGCAGCCAAGCAGGACAGGGGGCGTATGGCTACACCTTC. Translated, it gives CASSQAGQGAYGYTF.

The genes are TRBV5-6 and TRBJ1-2, with 7 bases identical to TRBD1. The CDR3 sequence is 17 residues long. CDR1 is SGHDT, CDR2 YYEEEE, per germline. V shed 3 bases, J shed 2 bases, and the junction held 13 bases outside the gene matches. This CDR3 is CASSSGQVLLSNYGYTF. CDR3 bases: TGTGCCAGCAGCTCAGGACAGGTCCTCCTCTCCAACTATGGCTACACCTTC.

The chain is built from TRBV7-6 and TRBJ2-1; D may be TRBD2 (6 bases). The V gene lost 4 bases and the J gene lost 5 bases, with 18 bases spanning the gap. The V gene's germline CDR1 is SGHVS and CDR2 FNYEAQ. This CDR3 comprises 16 residues. This chain's CDR3 is CASSSPRGLPDNEQFF. In DNA, the CDR3 is TGTGCCAGCAGCTCTCCCCGGGGACTGCCAGACAATGAGCAGTTCTTC.

The chain has TRBV7-8 and TRBJ1-6; TRBD1 might be the D (5 bases). The CDR3 consists of 16 residues. The germline V gene has CDR1 SGHVS and CDR2 FQNEAQ. Trimming shortened V by 1 base and J by 7 bases, and 14 bases separated the two germline ends. DNA for the CDR3: TGTGCCAGCAGCTTAGGGGAGGGGATCGCGAATTCACCCCTCCACTTT. The encoded protein is CASSLGEGIANSPLHF.

The chain recombines TRBV9 with TRBJ1-1; TRBD1 agrees at 9 bases. The CDR3 covers 16 residues. Per germline, CDR1 SGDLS and CDR2 YYNGEE. J lost 9 bases, V lost 4 bases, and 16 bases had no gene match. The CDR3 spells CASSPLGQQGAAQAFF. CDR3 DNA sequence: TGTGCCAGCAGCCCCCTGGGCCAACAGGGGGCAGCTCAAGCTTTCTTT.

The rearrangement joins TRBV30 to TRBJ1-1; D is ambiguous. Germline lookup yields CDR1 GTSNPN and CDR2 SVGIG (reference sequence). V was shortened by 3 bases and J by 4 bases, with 9 bases between the two germline ends. CDR3 length: 12 amino acids. This chain's CDR3 is CAWRATSTEAFF. As DNA, the CDR3 is TGTGCCTGGAGGGCAACTAGCACTGAAGCTTTCTTT.

The chain is built from TRBV6-4 and TRBJ2-2, with 9 bases identical to TRBD1. The CDR3 spans 15 residues. Germline assignment: CDR1 MRHNA and CDR2 SNTAGT. The V segment lost 6 bases and the J segment 1 base; nucleotides outside the gene matches: 3. The CDR3 DNA sequence: TGTGCCAGCAGACAGGGGGCCCAGAACACCGGGGAGCTGTTTTTT. Translation gives CASRQGAQNTGELFF.

The chain is built from TRBV9 and TRBJ1-5, with 7 bases fitting TRBD1. Germline assignment: CDR1 SGDLS and CDR2 YYNGEE. The V segment lost 0 bases and the J segment 8 bases; nucleotides outside the gene matches: 5. The CDR3 covers 14 residues. CDR3 amino acids: CASSVEAGGKPQHF. In DNA, the CDR3 is TGTGCCAGCAGCGTAGAGGCAGGGGGAAAGCCCCAGCATTTT.

The V call is TRBV6-5, the J call TRBJ2-3; D possibly corresponds to TRBD2 (6 bases). Trimming shortened V by 2 bases and J by 2 bases, and 14 bases separated the two germline ends. CDR3 size: 16 residues. Germline V gene data show CDR1 as MNHEY and CDR2 as SVGAGI. CDR3 nucleotide sequence: TGTGCCAGCAGTTACGGCGGGACGGCGAACACAGATACGCAGTATTTT. This codes for CASSYGGTANTDTQYF.

The chain couples TRBV5-6 to TRBJ1-5; TRBD1 matches at 11 bases. V gave up 4 bases and J gave up 6 bases; unmatched junction bases: 6. The CDR3 length is 15 residues. Germline-derived CDR1 and CDR2 are SGHDT and YYEEEE. This CDR3 is CASSAGTGGSQPQHF. DNA of the CDR3: TGTGCCAGCAGCGCCGGGACAGGGGGATCTCAGCCCCAGCATTTT.